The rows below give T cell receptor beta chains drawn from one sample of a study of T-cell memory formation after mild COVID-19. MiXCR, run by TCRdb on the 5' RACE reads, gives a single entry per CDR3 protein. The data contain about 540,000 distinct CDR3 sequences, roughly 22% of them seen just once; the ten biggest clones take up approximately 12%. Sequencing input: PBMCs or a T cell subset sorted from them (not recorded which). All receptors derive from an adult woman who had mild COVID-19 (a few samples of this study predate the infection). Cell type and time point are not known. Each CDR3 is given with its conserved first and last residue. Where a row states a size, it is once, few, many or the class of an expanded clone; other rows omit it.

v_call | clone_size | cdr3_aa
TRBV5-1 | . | CASSEGMSTGELFF
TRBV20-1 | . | CSADARAGSWSAKNIQYF
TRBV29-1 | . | CSVNGQGYEQYF
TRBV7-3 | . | CASSLGRANTGELFF
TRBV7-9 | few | CASSRDRAEKLFF
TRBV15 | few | CATSHETSTDTQYF
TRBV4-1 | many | CASSQTGLGTDTQYF
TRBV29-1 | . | CSANRGWETQYF
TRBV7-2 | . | CASSFSGRQETQYF
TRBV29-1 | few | CSAATGVVPYEQYF
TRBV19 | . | CASSWVSRGYEQYF
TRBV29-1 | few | CSVGAGTGGIVTEAFF
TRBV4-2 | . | CASSPGLRGADYGYTF
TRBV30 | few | CAWTAQGTDTQYF
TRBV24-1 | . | CATSDPRVGNQPQHF
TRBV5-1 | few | CASSLGTPDGQFF
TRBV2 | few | CASSETEQFF
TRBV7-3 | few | CASASGSATGELFF
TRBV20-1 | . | CSARDRSDLEAFF
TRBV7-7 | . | CASSPDAGTALAGELFF
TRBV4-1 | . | CASSQFWIADTQYF
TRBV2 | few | CASIRDRVQQYF
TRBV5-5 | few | CASSWTEGTGATFERMNTEAFF
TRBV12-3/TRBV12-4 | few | CASHSSWGGSTDTQYF
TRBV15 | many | CATSRPSPAKNIQYF
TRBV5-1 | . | CASMDGVGYNEQFF
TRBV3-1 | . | CASSSMMAGELFF
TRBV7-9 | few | CASSSSETTYEQYF
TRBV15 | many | CATSRDTAEMYGYTF
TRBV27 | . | CASSLSSNYGYTF
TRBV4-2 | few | CASSPQMGLAGAAGTDTQYF
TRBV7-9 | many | CASSYHGVSGAEQFF
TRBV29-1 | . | CSVTRGTNEQFF
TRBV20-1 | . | CSARVIGTPPSHTQYF
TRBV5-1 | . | CASSLGAGSLEQYF
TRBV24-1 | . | CATRGRTGGANYGYTF
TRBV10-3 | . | CAIRGQGQETQYF
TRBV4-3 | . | CASSSDRASQPQHF
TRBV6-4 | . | CASSDPASGVYEQYF
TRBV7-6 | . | CASSPRTGRDGYTF
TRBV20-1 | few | CSALTSGSTDTQYF
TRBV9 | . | CASSELQGANSPLHF
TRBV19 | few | CASRPALSGKVLNEQFF
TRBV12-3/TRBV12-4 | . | CASSRISGTASNYGYTF
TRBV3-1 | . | CASSQSSQGGNIQYF
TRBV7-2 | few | CASSRSGAGETQYF